The clone carrying this T cell receptor beta chain was seen only a few times. Its antigen is not known. The CDR3 extends over 13 amino acids. Germline V CDR1 and CDR2: SGHNT, YYREEE (reference sequence). V dropped 9 bases and J dropped 6 bases, with 18 bases sitting between them. These data belong to a study of tumour-infiltrating T cells in Burkitt lymphoma. Study-wide background: This cohort included all epidemiological subtypes of Burkitt lymphoma. General study findings and limits: Public clonotypes, several, appeared across numerous Burkitt lymphoma patients.

Profiled with immunoSEQ multiplex PCR; TCRdb holds only in-frame clones, not every one. The sample gives about 270 clones, less than 15% of which show up once; approximately 15% is in the top ten. The sample taken for sequencing was tumor tissue. The clonotype comes from a human donor with Burkitt lymphoma. The chain recombines TRBV5-4 with TRBJ2-5; the D gene is possibly TRBD2 (5 bases). The CDR3 protein is CATRNSSWQTQYF. CDR3 coding DNA: TGTGCCACCCGCAACTCTAGCTGGCAGACCCAGTACTTC.